Sequencing of this T cell receptor beta chain was carried out in a study of control samples from healthy donors and cancer patients. The CDR3 runs 14 residues. After removal of 6 bases from V and 8 bases from J, the junction contained 9 bases not matched to a gene. The germline V gene encodes CDR1 MNHEY and CDR2 SVGEGT. Sequencing was performed with immunoSEQ multiplex PCR; in TCRdb, only in-frame clones are kept and a portion is missing. The sample has roughly 58,000 clones, over 75% seen once. The chain employs TRBV6-2 or TRBV6-3 and TRBJ1-4, with 7 nucleotides matching TRBD1. This receptor was obtained from a woman aged 55-69 years with lung cancer. The material sequenced was PBMCs. In nucleotides, the CDR3 is TGTGCCAGCAGCCTTCAGGGGGATTACGAAAAACTGTTTTTT. Protein sequence: CASSLQGDYEKLFF.